Following are 29 T cell receptor beta chains from one sample sequenced in a study of shared clonotypes between healthy human individuals. Sequenced by immunoSEQ multiplex PCR; TCRdb stores in-frame clones only, minus some. The sample carries 780,000 or so clones, 72% recorded once. Material: memory CD4+ T cells sorted from blood. Subset noted: CD45RA-negative fraction. These receptors all stem from a woman aged 25 to 39 in good health.

This clone was recorded once. V usage is TRBV29-1 and J usage is TRBJ2-7; the D is unclear. Per germline, CDR1 SQVTM and CDR2 ANQGSEA. Trimming removed 4 bases at V and 0 bases at J, with 10 bases between. The CDR3 spans 13 residues. This chain's CDR3 is CSVVSPSSYEQYF. CDR3 sequence (DNA): TGCAGCGTTGTGAGTCCTAGCTCCTACGAGCAGTACTTC.

The genes are TRBV5-6 and TRBJ1-4; tentative D call: TRBD1 (5 bases). V lost 3 bases and J lost 7, with 16 bases in between. This CDR3 contains 15 residues. Germline lookup yields CDR1 SGHDT and CDR2 YYEEEE. Written as DNA, the CDR3 is TGTGCCAGCAGCTCAAGGTCGGGGGATGGTGAAAAACTGTTTTTT. Protein product: CASSSRSGDGEKLFF.

The chain carries TRBV28 and TRBJ2-2, with 11 bases lining up with TRBD1. The CDR3 covers 15 residues. The germline V gene has CDR1 MDHEN and CDR2 SYDVKM. After removal of 6 bases from V and 4 bases from J, the junction contained 4 bases not matched to a gene. CDR3 in DNA: TGTGCCAGCAGGCACGGGACAGGGGGCACCGGGGAGCTGTTTTTT. Protein product: CASRHGTGGTGELFF.

The chain is built from TRBV7-9 and TRBJ2-6, with D hard to call. Germline CDR1 is SEHNR and CDR2 is FQNEAQ (reference sequence). This CDR3 spans 16 amino acids. The germline V and J ends were trimmed by 2 bases and 4 bases, with 12 bases remaining between them. CDR3 in amino acids: CASSLRWATGANVLTF. As DNA, the CDR3 is TGTGCCAGCAGCTTAAGGTGGGCTACCGGGGCCAACGTCCTGACTTTC.

CDR3 protein: CASSFKDRDQPQHF. The CDR3 DNA sequence: TGTGCCAGCAGCTTTAAGGACAGAGATCAGCCCCAGCATTTT. The chain combines TRBV7-8 with TRBJ1-5; the D gene is possibly TRBD1 (6 bases). This CDR3 spans 14 amino acids. The ends were cut back, 3 bases at V and 5 bases at J, with 11 bases in the middle. Germline V gives CDR1 SGHVS, CDR2 FQNEAQ.

J is TRBJ2-3 and V is TRBV6-1, with 9 bases fitting TRBD1. With 3 bases clipped from V and 3 bases from J, the junction kept 4 bases outside the gene matches. Germline CDR1 reads MNHNS; CDR2 reads SASEGT. CDR3 length: 15 amino acids. Written as DNA, the CDR3 is TGTGCCAGCAGTGAGGACAGGGGAGGGACAGATACGCAGTATTTT. It translates to CASSEDRGGTDTQYF.

The chain recombines TRBV2 with TRBJ1-1; D remains unclear. Trimming stripped 3 bases from V and 6 bases from J, with 20 bases between. CDR1 is SNHLY, CDR2 FYNNEI, per germline. This CDR3 has 16 amino acids. The CDR3 region has the DNA TGTGCCAGCAGTGAGACCCGCGTCCTCACCCGCCCTGAAGCTTTCTTT. This gives the protein CASSETRVLTRPEAFF.

The gene calls are TRBV2 and TRBJ1-5, with D perhaps TRBD1 (5 bases). Germline V gene data show CDR1 as SNHLY and CDR2 as FYNNEI. Trimming removed 3 bases at V and 6 bases at J, with 12 bases between. This CDR3 has 14 residues. This chain's CDR3 is CASSEEGAGQPQHF. The CDR3 DNA reads TGTGCCAGCAGTGAGGAAGGGGCCGGTCAGCCCCAGCATTTT.

The V gene is TRBV6-6, the J gene TRBJ1-1; D remains unclear. CDR1 MNHNY and CDR2 SVGAGI come from the germline V gene (reference sequence). V was clipped by 3 bases and J by 4 bases, with 15 bases between them. The CDR3 runs to 15 residues. The CDR3 bases are TGTGCCAGCAGTTATAGTTTATCCAGTCGCACTGAAGCTTTCTTT. Translating gives CASSYSLSSRTEAFF.

This clone has more than one count but fewer than ten. The chain joins TRBV11-2 to TRBJ2-1, with D hard to call. The CDR3 runs 14 residues. Trimming shortened V by 2 bases and J by 3 bases, and 8 bases separated the two germline ends. The germline CDR1 and CDR2 sequences are SGHAT and FQNNGV. The CDR3 DNA reads as TGTGCCAGCAGCTTAAACTCCTTCTACAATGAGCAGTTCTTC. Its translation: CASSLNSFYNEQFF.

The J gene is TRBJ1-2, the V gene TRBV18; a possible D gene is TRBD1 (6 bases). CDR3 length: 15 amino acids. The germline V and J ends were trimmed by 3 bases and 0 bases, with 11 bases remaining between them. Germline CDR1 reads KGHSH; CDR2 reads LQKENI. CDR3 nucleotide sequence: TGTGCCAGCTCACCTACAAGGGGGGCTAACTATGGCTACACCTTC. It codes for CASSPTRGANYGYTF.

This clone was observed a few times. This sequence joins TRBV5-4 and TRBJ2-1; possible D gene TRBD1, 5 bases. This CDR3 is built from 14 residues. The germline V gene has CDR1 SGHNT and CDR2 YYREEE (reference sequence). V lost 1 base and J lost 9, with 14 bases in between. In DNA form, the CDR3 reads TGTGCCAGCAGCTTGAGGGGTGCTGACGCTGAGCAGTTCTTC. Protein sequence: CASSLRGADAEQFF.

This chain links TRBV7-2 with TRBJ2-1, with 7 bases that match TRBD2. Germline CDR1 SGHTA, CDR2 FQGNSA. This CDR3 comprises 17 residues. V shed 4 bases, J shed 6 bases, and the junction held 15 bases outside the gene matches. The CDR3 coding sequence is TGTGCCAGCAGCTCGGGTAGCTTCGGGGAGGGAGGCAATGAGCAGTTCTTC. This sequence encodes CASSSGSFGEGGNEQFF.

This clone appeared a few times. The V call is TRBV27, the J call TRBJ2-7; D is undetermined. The ends were cut back, 6 bases at V and 1 base at J, with 19 bases in the middle. Germline V gene lookup returns CDR1 MNHEY and CDR2 SMNVEV (reference sequence). The CDR3 totals 16 residues. CDR3 protein: CASSLGPSWESYEQYF. CDR3 sequence (DNA): TGTGCCAGCAGCCTCGGACCAAGTTGGGAATCCTACGAGCAGTACTTC.

This clone was seen once. The rearrangement joins TRBV7-8 to TRBJ1-4; 8 bases agree with TRBD1. The ends lost 8 bases at V and 7 bases at J; junction bases unmatched: 9. The CDR3 is made up of 14 amino acids. In germline, CDR1 is SGHVS, CDR2 FQNEAQ. The CDR3 DNA follows: TGTGCCAGCGGGACCGGACAGGGAACTGAAAAACTGTTTTTT. Translated, it gives CASGTGQGTEKLFF.

This chain joins TRBV19 and TRBJ2-1; TRBD1 aligns across 10 bases. CDR1 and CDR2 (germline): LNHDA, SQIVND (reference sequence). V trimming: 4 bases; J trimming: 9 bases; junction bases outside the gene matches: 3. The CDR3 is made up of 13 amino acids. The CDR3 region has the DNA TGTGCCAGTAGTAGTGGGGACAGGGGTGAGCAGTTCTTC. Translation gives CASSSGDRGEQFF.

The rearrangement uses TRBV7-9 and TRBJ1-1, with D possibly being TRBD1 (5 bases). This CDR3 comprises 17 residues. Germline V gene sequence: CDR1 SEHNR, CDR2 FQNEAQ (reference sequence). The germline V and J ends were trimmed by 5 bases and 2 bases, with 21 bases remaining between them. The CDR3 coding sequence is TGTGCCAGCAGCCCGAAAGGGGCGGGACCTAATAACACTGAAGCTTTCTTT. This gives the protein CASSPKGAGPNNTEAFF. Combining the CDR3 with reference TRBV7-9 and TRBJ1-1 gives the whole variable domain DTGVSQNPRHKITKRGQNVTFRCDPISEHNRLYWYRQTLGQGPEFLTYFQNEAQLEKSRLLSDRFSAERPKGSFSTLEIQRTEQGDSAMYLCASSPKGAGPNNTEAFFGQGTRLTVV.

This rearrangement joins TRBV6-6 to TRBJ2-3, with 13 bases matching TRBD2. J gave up 4 bases and V 5 bases, and 6 bases lay outside the gene matches. This CDR3 contains 16 residues. CDR1 and CDR2 from the germline V gene are MNHNY and SVGAGI (reference sequence). CDR3 bases: TGTGCCAGCAGTACCGGACTAGCGGGAGTGCCAGATACGCAGTATTTT. Residues: CASSTGLAGVPDTQYF.

V gene TRBV11-2 combines with J gene TRBJ2-2; tentative D call: TRBD2 (6 bases). V was cut by 5 bases and J by 1 base, with 11 bases left in between. CDR1 and CDR2 from the germline V gene are SGHAT and FQNNGV. The CDR3 length is 15 residues. This CDR3 reads CASSQRRGNTGELFF. CDR3 nucleotide sequence: TGTGCCAGCAGCCAACGGAGGGGGAACACCGGGGAGCTGTTTTTT.

This sequence joins TRBV2 and TRBJ2-4; perhaps D is TRBD1 or TRBD2 (6 bases each). V was shortened by 0 bases and J by 7 bases, with 19 bases between the two germline ends. CDR1 SNHLY and CDR2 FYNNEI come from the germline V gene. This CDR3 is 17 amino acids long. Written as DNA, the CDR3 is TGTGCCAGCAGTGAAGCGCCCTCGGGGGCGGGGCGGAACATTCAGTACTTC. Protein: CASSEAPSGAGRNIQYF.

This clone was detected only a few times. The chain joins TRBV19 to TRBJ1-4; D may be TRBD1 (5 bases). CDR1 and CDR2 (germline): LNHDA, SQIVND (reference sequence). This CDR3 region has 18 residues. V dropped 8 bases and J dropped 3 bases, with 25 bases sitting between them. The CDR3 loop reads CASQPEGPFSASNEKLFF. In DNA form, the CDR3 reads TGTGCCAGTCAACCAGAGGGGCCCTTCTCAGCATCTAATGAAAAACTGTTTTTT.

This clone was recorded only once. The V and J genes are TRBV28 and TRBJ2-3; unclear D gene. The V end lost 5 bases, the J end lost 2 bases, and 20 bases lay between the germline ends. The germline gives CDR1 MDHEN, CDR2 SYDVKM. The CDR3 runs to 17 residues. CDR3 loop: CASSPPYGRANTDTQYF. In DNA, the CDR3 is TGTGCCAGCAGTCCCCCGTACGGCCGAGCGAACACAGATACGCAGTATTTT.

A remark on this clone: The same CDR3 also results from other DNA sequences found in this sample. This chain joins TRBV7-6 and TRBJ1-1; possible D gene TRBD1, 6 bases. CDR1 is SGHVS, CDR2 FNYEAQ, per germline. The CDR3 length is 13 residues. Trimming shortened V by 6 bases and J by 5 bases, and 13 bases separated the two germline ends. The CDR3 spells CASSTQGDTEAFF. The CDR3 DNA sequence: TGTGCCAGCAGTACACAGGGAGATACTGAAGCTTTCTTT.

This clone was recorded many times. The same CDR3 also results from other DNA sequences found in this sample. This chain uses TRBV2 with TRBJ2-6, with D unclear. This CDR3 has 14 residues. The germline V and J ends were trimmed by 2 bases and 2 bases, with 4 bases remaining between them. CDR1 SNHLY and CDR2 FYNNEI come from the germline V gene. The CDR3 region is CASSERAGANVLTF. The DNA of the CDR3 is TGTGCCAGCAGTGAACGGGCTGGGGCCAACGTCCTGACTTTC.

This chain uses TRBV6-1 with TRBJ2-2; D possibly uses TRBD1 or TRBD2 (5 bases each). V lost 7 bases and J 4 bases, leaving 13 bases between the germline ends. This CDR3 is built from 14 residues. Germline V gives CDR1 MNHNS, CDR2 SASEGT. The CDR3 coding sequence is TGTGCCAGCACTCCTTGGGGGATCACCGGGGAGCTGTTTTTT. As protein: CASTPWGITGELFF.

This sequence joins TRBV4-1 and TRBJ1-2; D is unclear. Between the trimmed V and J ends, which lost 3 bases and 9 bases, there was a span of 14 bases. This CDR3 region has 13 residues. Germline V CDR1 and CDR2: MGHRA, YSYEKL. CDR3 loop: CASSHLSTSSYTF. DNA of the CDR3: TGCGCCAGCAGCCACCTCTCAACCAGTAGCTACACCTTC.

This chain connects TRBV7-9 to TRBJ1-1, with TRBD1 matching over 8 bases. CDR3 size: 15 residues. Trimming at V came to 5 bases and at J to 0 bases, leaving 5 bases not matched to a gene. Germline assignment: CDR1 SEHNR and CDR2 FQNEAQ (reference sequence). CDR3 coding DNA: TGTGCCAGCAGCACTTGGACAGGGATGAACACTGAAGCTTTCTTT. As protein: CASSTWTGMNTEAFF.

The chain is built from TRBV5-4 and TRBJ1-5; D remains unclear. The CDR3 has 15 amino acids. Germline lookup yields CDR1 SGHNT and CDR2 YYREEE (reference sequence). Trimming shortened V by 1 base and J by 2 bases, and 10 bases separated the two germline ends. CDR3 sequence (DNA): TGTGCCAGCAGCTTGAGTTCTGGGGGCAATCAGCCCCAGCATTTT. Amino acids: CASSLSSGGNQPQHF.

This clone was detected only a few times. Distinct nucleotide sequences in the sample also encode this CDR3. The gene calls are TRBV18 and TRBJ1-1; D is possibly TRBD1 (5 bases). CDR3 length: 14 amino acids. Germline CDR1 is KGHSH and CDR2 is LQKENI. Trimming removed 0 bases at V and 1 base at J, with 6 bases between. CDR3 protein: CASSPPQGNTEAFF. The DNA of the CDR3 is TGTGCCAGCTCACCACCCCAGGGGAACACTGAAGCTTTCTTT.